The T cell receptor beta chain described here comes from a study of graft-versus-host responses after intestinal transplantation. Background on the study: Those transplanted obtained multivisceral, liver-intestinal, or isolated intestinal grafts.

A remark on this clone: The antigen remains unidentified.

The CDR3 spans 14 residues. CDR1 and CDR2 (germline): ENHRY, SYGVKD. Trimming at V came to 6 bases and at J to 6 bases, leaving 10 bases not matched to a gene. Here immunoSEQ multiplex PCR was the method, and the copy in TCRdb shows in-frame clones only, minus some. This repertoire shows 130,000 to 150,000 clones, around 90% found once; its top ten account for roughly 0.19%. This sequence joins TRBV10-3 and TRBJ2-7, with 8 bases fitting TRBD2. This clonotype was obtained from a human donor who received an intestinal transplant. The sequences come from unstimulated CD4+ T cells sorted from spleen or lymph node cells, collected before intestinal transplant. As DNA, the CDR3 is TGTGCCATCAGATCCGGGACGGGGGGGTCCGAGCAGTACTTC. It codes for CAIRSGTGGSEQYF.